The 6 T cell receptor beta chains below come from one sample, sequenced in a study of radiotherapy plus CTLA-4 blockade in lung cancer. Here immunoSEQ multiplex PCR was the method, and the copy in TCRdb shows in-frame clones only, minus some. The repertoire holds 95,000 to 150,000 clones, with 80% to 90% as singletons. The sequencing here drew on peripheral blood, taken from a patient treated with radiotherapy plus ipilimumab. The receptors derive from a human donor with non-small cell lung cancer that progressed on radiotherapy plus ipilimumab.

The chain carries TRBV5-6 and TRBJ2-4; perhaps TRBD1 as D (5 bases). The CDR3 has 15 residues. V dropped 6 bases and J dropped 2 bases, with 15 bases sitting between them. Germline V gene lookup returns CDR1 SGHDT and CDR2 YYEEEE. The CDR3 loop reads CASTPGADPKNIQYF. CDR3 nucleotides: TGTGCCAGCACGCCTGGGGCTGATCCCAAAAACATTCAGTACTTC.

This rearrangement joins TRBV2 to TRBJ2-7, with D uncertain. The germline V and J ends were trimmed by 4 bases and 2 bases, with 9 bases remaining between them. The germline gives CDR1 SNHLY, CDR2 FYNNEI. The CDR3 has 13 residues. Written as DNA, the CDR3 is TGTGCCAGCAGTGGAGGATTGGCCTACGAGCAGTACTTC. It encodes CASSGGLAYEQYF.

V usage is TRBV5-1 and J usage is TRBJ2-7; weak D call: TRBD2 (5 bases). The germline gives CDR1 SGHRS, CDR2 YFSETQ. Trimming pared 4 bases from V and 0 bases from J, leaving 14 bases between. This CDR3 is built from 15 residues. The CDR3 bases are TGCGCCAGCAGCACTGGACTGGACGGCTCCTACGAGCAGTACTTC. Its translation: CASSTGLDGSYEQYF.

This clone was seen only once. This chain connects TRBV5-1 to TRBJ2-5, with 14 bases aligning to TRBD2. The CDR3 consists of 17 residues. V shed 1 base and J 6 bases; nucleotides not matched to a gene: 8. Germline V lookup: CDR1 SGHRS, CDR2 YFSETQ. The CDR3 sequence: CASSLLGLAGVQKTQYF. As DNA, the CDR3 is TGCGCCAGCAGCTTGCTGGGACTAGCGGGAGTACAGAAGACCCAGTACTTC.

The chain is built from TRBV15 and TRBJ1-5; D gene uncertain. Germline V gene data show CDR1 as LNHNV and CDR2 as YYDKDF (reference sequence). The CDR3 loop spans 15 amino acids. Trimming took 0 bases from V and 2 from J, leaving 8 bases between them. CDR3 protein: CATSRDPQGNQPQHF. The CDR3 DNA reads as TGTGCCACCAGCAGAGATCCCCAAGGCAATCAGCCCCAGCATTTT.

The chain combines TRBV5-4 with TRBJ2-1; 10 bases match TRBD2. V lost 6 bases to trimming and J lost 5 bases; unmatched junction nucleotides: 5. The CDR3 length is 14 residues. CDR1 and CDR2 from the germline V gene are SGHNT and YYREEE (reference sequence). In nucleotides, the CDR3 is TGTGCCAGCACCCTAGCGGGAGCGGACAATGAGCAGTTCTTC. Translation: CASTLAGADNEQFF.